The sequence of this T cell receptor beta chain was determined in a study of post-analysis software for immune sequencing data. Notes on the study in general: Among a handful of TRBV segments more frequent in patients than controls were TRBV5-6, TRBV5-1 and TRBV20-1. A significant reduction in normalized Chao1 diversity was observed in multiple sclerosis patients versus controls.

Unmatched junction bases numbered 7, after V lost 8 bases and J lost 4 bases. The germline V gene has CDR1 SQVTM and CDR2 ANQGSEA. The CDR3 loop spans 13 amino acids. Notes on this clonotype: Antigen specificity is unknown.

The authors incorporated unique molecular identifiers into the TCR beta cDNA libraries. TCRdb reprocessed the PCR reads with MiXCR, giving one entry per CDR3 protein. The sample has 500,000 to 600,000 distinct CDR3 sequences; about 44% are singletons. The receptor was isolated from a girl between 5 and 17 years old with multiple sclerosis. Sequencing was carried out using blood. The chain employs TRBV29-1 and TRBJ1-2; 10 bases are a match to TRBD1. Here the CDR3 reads CSTRQGAFYGYTF. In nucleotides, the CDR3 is TGCAGCACGAGACAGGGGGCGTTCTATGGCTACACCTTC.